These 5 T cell receptor beta chains were sequenced from one sample in a study of cytomegalovirus exposure and HLA in healthy donors. PCR amplification relied on 60 Vbeta primers (plus 13 Jbeta primers). Sequencing was performed with immunoSEQ multiplex PCR; in TCRdb, only in-frame clones are kept and a portion is missing. This table holds more than 85,000 clones, about 76% found once. Sequencing input: PBMCs. The receptors derive from a man aged 25-45 years in good health and CMV-seropositive.

This clone occurred once. V is TRBV7-2 and J is TRBJ2-7; D is perhaps TRBD1 (6 bases). The CDR3 consists of 15 residues. Germline values: CDR1 SGHTA, CDR2 FQGNSA. V lost 5 bases and J 4 bases, leaving 18 bases between the germline ends. This CDR3 is CASSPRGQSSYEQYF. CDR3 bases: TGTGCCAGCAGCCCCCGTGGACAGAGTTCGTACGAGCAGTACTTC.

The chain joins TRBV5-1 to TRBJ2-7, with 9 bases fitting TRBD1. The V and J ends lost 4 bases and 3 bases, in that order; junction bases with no gene match: 8. The CDR3 length is 15 residues. Germline loops: CDR1 SGHRS, CDR2 YFSETQ. For the CDR3, the DNA is TGCGCCAGCAGCGTGGCGCCGGGACAGGGCTACGAGCAGTACTTC. It specifies CASSVAPGQGYEQYF.

This chain links TRBV29-1 with TRBJ2-5; the match to TRBD1 covers 11 bases. V dropped 4 bases and J dropped 5; count of bases not matched to a gene: 6. Germline-derived CDR1 and CDR2 are SQVTM and ANQGSEA. The CDR3 spans 14 residues. CDR3 nucleotides: TGCAGCGTTGCTGGACAGGGGGCGGGGGAGACCCAGTACTTC. Amino acids: CSVAGQGAGETQYF. The variable domain in full, completed from reference TRBV29-1 and TRBJ2-5, reads SAVISQKPSRDICQRGTSLTIQCQVDSQVTMMFWYRQQPGQSLTLIATANQGSEATYESGFVIDKFPISRPNLTFSTLTVSNMSPEDSSIYLCSVAGQGAGETQYFGPGTRLLVL.

V usage is TRBV7-9 and J usage is TRBJ1-5; possible D gene TRBD1, 5 bases. The germline V gene has CDR1 SEHNR and CDR2 FQNEAQ (reference sequence). The CDR3 extends over 15 amino acids. Trimming shortened V by 3 bases and J by 6 bases, and 15 bases separated the two germline ends. The CDR3 here is CASSFGDSSTQPQHF. DNA for the CDR3: TGTGCCAGCAGCTTCGGTGACAGTAGTACTCAGCCCCAGCATTTT.

The chain is built from TRBV28 and TRBJ2-7; the match to TRBD1 covers 7 bases. The CDR3 runs 15 residues. With 2 bases clipped from V and 2 bases from J, the junction kept 6 bases outside the gene matches. The germline gives CDR1 MDHEN, CDR2 SYDVKM. This chain's CDR3 is CASSLTGAIPYEQYF. CDR3 DNA sequence: TGTGCCAGCAGTTTAACAGGGGCGATTCCCTACGAGCAGTACTTC.